Described below is a single T cell receptor (beta chain) sequence and its context. Its antigen is unknown. The V end lost 4 bases, the J end lost 4 bases, and 11 bases lay between the germline ends. Germline CDR1 LGHNA, CDR2 YSLEER. This CDR3 spans 14 amino acids. This specimen comes from a study of T cells after yellow fever vaccination. Study in general: Fractions low in cell number were prepared with SMART-Seq v4 Ultra Low Input. Study-wide points: Repertoires obtained by FACS sorting could include abundant clonotypes that entered as contaminants from the bulk population.

Conversion of TCR transcripts into cDNA relied on 5'RACE template switching, which added a universal primer site and UMIs. TCRdb ran MiXCR on the 5' RACE reads and lists one entry per CDR3 protein. Here the sample spans 350,000 to 550,000 distinct CDR3 sequences, around 20% being singletons. The source of this sequence is a man younger than 35 who received the YFV17D yellow fever vaccine. The chain recombines TRBV4-3 with TRBJ1-3; the D gene is possibly TRBD1 (5 bases). The starting material was PBMCs, obtained before the yellow fever booster vaccination. CDR3 amino acids: CASSRGGAGNTIYF. The CDR3 DNA reads TGCGCCAGCAGCCGGGGGGGAGCAGGAAACACCATATATTTT.